This TCR beta chain was documented in a study of immune evolution from preneoplasia to lung adenocarcinoma. Notes on the study in general: Compared with EGFR-mutant or double wild-type lesions, KRAS-mutant nodules were more clonal.

With regard to this clone: Its antigen is unidentified.

V lost 0 bases to trimming and J lost 3 bases, with 12 bases between them. The CDR3 spans 16 residues. Germline values: CDR1 SGHVS, CDR2 FNYEAQ. Assay: immunoSEQ multiplex PCR; the TCRdb copy retains only in-frame clones and omits some. The table lists fewer than 50,000 clones, under 80% of them singletons. This receptor was identified in a person aged 55 to 70 with lung adenocarcinoma. This chain links TRBV7-6 with TRBJ2-1; D may be TRBD1 (6 bases). The sequencing sample was made of FFPE invasive lung adenocarcinoma tissue. CDR3 DNA sequence: TGTGCCAGCAGCTTAGCGGGGGCTCCGAACTACAATGAGCAGTTCTTC. Encoded protein: CASSLAGAPNYNEQFF.